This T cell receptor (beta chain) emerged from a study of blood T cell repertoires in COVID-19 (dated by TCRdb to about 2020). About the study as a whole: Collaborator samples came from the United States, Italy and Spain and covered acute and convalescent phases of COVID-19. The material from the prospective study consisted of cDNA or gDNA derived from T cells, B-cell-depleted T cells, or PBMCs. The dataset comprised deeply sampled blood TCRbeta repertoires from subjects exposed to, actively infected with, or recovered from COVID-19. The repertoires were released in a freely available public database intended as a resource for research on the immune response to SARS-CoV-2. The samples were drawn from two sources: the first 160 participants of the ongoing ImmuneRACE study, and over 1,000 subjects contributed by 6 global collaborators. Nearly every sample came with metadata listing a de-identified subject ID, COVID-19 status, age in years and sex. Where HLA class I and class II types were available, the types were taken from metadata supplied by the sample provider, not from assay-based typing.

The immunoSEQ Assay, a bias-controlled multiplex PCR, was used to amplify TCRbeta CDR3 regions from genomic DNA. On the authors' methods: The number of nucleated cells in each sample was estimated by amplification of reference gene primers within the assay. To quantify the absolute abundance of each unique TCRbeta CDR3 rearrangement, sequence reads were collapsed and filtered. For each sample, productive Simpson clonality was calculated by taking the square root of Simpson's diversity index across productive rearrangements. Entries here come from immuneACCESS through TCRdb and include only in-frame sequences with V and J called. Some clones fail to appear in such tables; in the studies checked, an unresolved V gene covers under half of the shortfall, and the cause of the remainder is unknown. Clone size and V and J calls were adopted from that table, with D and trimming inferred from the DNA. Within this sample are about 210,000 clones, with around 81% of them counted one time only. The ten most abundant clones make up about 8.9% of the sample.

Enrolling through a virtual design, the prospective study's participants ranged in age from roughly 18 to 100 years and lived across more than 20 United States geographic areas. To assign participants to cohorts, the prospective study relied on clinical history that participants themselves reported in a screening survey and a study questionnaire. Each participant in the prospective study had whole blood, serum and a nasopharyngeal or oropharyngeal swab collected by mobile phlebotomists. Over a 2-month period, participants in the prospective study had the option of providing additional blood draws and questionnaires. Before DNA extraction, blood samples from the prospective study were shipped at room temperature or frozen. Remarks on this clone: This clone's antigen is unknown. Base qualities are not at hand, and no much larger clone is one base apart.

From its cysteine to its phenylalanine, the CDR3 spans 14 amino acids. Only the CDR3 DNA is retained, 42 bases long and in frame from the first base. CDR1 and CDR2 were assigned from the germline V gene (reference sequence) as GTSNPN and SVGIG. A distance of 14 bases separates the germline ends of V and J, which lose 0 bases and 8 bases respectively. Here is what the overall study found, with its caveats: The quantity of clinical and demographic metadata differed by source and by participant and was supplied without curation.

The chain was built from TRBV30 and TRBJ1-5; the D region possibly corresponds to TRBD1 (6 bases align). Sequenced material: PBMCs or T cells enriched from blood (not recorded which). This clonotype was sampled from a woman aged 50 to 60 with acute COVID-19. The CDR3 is CAWSVATGHEPQHF. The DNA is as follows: TGTGCCTGGAGTGTGGCGACAGGTCATGAGCCCCAGCATTTT.